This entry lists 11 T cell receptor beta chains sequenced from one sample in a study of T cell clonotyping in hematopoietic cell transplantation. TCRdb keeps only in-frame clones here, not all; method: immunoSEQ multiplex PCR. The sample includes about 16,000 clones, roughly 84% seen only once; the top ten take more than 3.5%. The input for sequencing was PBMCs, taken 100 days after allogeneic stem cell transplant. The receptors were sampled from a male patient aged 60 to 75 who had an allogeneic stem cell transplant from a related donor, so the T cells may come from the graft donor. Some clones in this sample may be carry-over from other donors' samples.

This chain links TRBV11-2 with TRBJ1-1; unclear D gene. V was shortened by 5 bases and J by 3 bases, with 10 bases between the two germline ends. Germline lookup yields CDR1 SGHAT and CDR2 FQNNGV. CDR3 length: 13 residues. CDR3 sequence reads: CASSTPWDTEAFF. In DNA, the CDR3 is TGTGCCAGCAGCACGCCATGGGACACTGAAGCTTTCTTT.

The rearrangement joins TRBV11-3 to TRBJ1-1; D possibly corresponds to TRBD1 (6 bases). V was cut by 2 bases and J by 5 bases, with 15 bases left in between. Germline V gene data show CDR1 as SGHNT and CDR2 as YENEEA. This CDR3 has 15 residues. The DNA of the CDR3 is TGTGCCAGCAGCTTAATTTGGGGGCGAGGGACTGAAGCTTTCTTT. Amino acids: CASSLIWGRGTEAFF. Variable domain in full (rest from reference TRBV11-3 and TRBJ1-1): EAGVVQSPRYKIIEKKQPVAFWCNPISGHNTLYWYLQNLGQGPELLIRYENEEAVDDSQLPKDRFSAERLKGVDSTLKIQPAELGDSAVYLCASSLIWGRGTEAFFGQGTRLTVV.

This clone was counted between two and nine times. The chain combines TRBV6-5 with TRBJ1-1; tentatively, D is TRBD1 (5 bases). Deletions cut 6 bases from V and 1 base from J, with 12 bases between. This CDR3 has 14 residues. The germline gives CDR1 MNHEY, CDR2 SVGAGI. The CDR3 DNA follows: TGTGCCAGCAGAAGACAGTTGGAGAACACTGAAGCTTTCTTT. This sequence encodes CASRRQLENTEAFF.

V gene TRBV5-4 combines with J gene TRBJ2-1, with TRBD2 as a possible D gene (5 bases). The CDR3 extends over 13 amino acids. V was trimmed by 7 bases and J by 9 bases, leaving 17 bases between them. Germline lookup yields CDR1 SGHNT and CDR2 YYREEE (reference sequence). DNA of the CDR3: TGTGCCAGCGGACTGGACTTAAATGGTGAGCAGTTCTTC. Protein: CASGLDLNGEQFF.

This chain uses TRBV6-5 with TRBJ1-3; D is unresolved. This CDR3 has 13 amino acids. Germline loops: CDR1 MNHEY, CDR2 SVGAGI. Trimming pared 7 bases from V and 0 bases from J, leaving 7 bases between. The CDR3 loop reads CASKQVSGNTIYF. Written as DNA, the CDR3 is TGTGCCAGCAAACAAGTCTCTGGAAACACCATATATTTT.

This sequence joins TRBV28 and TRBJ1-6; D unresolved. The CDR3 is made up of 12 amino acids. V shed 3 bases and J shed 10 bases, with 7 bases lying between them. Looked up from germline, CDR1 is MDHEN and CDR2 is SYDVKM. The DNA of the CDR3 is TGTGCCAGCAGTTTGGAGTACTCACCCCTCCACTTT. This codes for CASSLEYSPLHF.

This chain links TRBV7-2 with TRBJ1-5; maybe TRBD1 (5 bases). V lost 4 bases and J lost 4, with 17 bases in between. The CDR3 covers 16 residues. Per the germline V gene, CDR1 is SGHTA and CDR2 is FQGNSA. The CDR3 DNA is TGTGCCAGCAGCTCTTCTGGACCCGGGGGGAATCAGCCCCAGCATTTT. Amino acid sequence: CASSSSGPGGNQPQHF. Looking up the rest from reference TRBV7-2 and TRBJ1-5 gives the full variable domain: GAGVSQSPSNKVTEKGKDVELRCDPISGHTALYWYRQSLGQGLEFLIYFQGNSAPDKSGLPSDRFSAERTGGSVSTLTIQRTQQEDSAVYLCASSSSGPGGNQPQHFGDGTRLSIL.

The CDR3 nucleotides read TGTGCCAGCAGCTTAGTACCACCCTCCCAAGAGACCCAGTACTTC. Amino acid sequence: CASSLVPPSQETQYF. The chain recombines TRBV7-6 with TRBJ2-5; D is unresolved. Germline CDR1 and CDR2: SGHVS and FNYEAQ. Trimming cost V 1 base and J 1 base, with 10 bases left between them. The CDR3 length is 15 residues. Full variable domain (outside the CDR3, taken from reference TRBV7-6 and TRBJ2-5): GAGVSQSPRYKVTKRGQDVALRCDPISGHVSLYWYRQALGQGPEFLTYFNYEAQQDKSGLPNDRFSAERPEGSISTLTIQRTEQRDSAMYRCASSLVPPSQETQYFGPGTRLLVL.

CDR3 DNA sequence: TGTGCCATCAGTGCAGCGGGGGCTAGCACAGATACGCAGTATTTT. Protein: CAISAAGASTDTQYF. The chain carries TRBV10-3 and TRBJ2-3; TRBD2 matches 8 bases. There are 15 residues in the CDR3. Germline assignment: CDR1 ENHRY and CDR2 SYGVKD. Trimming at V came to 4 bases and at J to 0 bases, leaving 3 bases not matched to a gene.

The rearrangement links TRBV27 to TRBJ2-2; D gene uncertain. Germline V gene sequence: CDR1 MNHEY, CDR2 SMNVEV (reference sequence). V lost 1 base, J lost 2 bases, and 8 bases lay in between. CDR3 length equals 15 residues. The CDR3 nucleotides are TGTGCCAGCAGTTTATACAGTTATAACACCGGGGAGCTGTTTTTT. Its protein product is CASSLYSYNTGELFF.

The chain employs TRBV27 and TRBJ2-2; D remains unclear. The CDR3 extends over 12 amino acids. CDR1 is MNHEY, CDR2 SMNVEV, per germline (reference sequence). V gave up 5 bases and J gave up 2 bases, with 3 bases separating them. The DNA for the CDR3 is TGTGCCAGCAGTCATAACACCGGGGAGCTGTTTTTT. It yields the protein CASSHNTGELFF.